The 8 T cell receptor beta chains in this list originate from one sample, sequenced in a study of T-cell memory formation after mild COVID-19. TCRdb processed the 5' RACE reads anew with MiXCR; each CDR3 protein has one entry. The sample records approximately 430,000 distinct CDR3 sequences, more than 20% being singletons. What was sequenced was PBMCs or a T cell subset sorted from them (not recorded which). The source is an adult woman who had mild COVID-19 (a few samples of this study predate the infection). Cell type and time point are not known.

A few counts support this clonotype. The CDR3 spells CASSVSVAGGRYEQYF. The CDR3 DNA is TGTGCCAGCAGCGTATCGGTGGCAGGGGGCAGGTACGAGCAGTACTTC. The V gene is TRBV9, the J gene TRBJ2-7; 8 bases match TRBD1. The CDR3 is 16 residues long. J gave up 4 bases and V 1 base, and 10 bases lay outside the gene matches. The germline gives CDR1 SGDLS, CDR2 YYNGEE. Together with reference TRBV9 and TRBJ2-7, the CDR3 gives the full variable domain: DSGVTQTPKHLITATGQRVTLRCSPRSGDLSVYWYQQSLDQGLQFLIQYYNGEERAKGNILERFSAQQFPDLHSELNLSSLELGDSALYFCASSVSVAGGRYEQYFGPGTRLTVT.

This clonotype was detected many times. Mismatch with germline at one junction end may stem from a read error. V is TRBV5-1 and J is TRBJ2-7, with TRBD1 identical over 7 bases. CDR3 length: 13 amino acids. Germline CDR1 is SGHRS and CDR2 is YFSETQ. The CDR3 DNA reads TGTGCCAGCAGCCCAGACAGGGCCTACGAGCAGTACTTC. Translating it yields CASSPDRAYEQYF.

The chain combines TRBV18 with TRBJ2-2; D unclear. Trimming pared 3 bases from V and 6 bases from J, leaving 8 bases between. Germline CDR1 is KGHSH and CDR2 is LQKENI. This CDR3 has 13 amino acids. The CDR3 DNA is TGTGCCAGCTCACCTAATGGTCCCGGGGAGCTGTTTTTT. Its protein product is CASSPNGPGELFF. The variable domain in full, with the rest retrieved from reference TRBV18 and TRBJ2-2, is NAGVMQNPRHLVRRRGQEARLRCSPMKGHSHVYWYRQLPEEGLKFMVYLQKENIIDESGMPKERFSAEFPKEGPSILRIQQVVRGDSAAYFCASSPNGPGELFFGEGSRLTVL.

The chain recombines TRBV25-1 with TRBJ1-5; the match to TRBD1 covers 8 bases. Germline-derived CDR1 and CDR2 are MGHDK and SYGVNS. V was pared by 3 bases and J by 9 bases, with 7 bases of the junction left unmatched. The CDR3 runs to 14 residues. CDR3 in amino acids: CASSDMTGDTPQHF. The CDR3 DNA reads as TGTGCCAGCAGTGACATGACAGGGGATACGCCCCAGCATTTT.

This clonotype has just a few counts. CDR3 nucleotides: TGTGCCAGCAGCCATTGGAAGGTAGCGGGGCCCAATGAGCAGTTCTTC. It encodes CASSHWKVAGPNEQFF. The J gene is TRBJ2-1, the V gene TRBV5-5, with 8 bases fitting TRBD2. Germline loops: CDR1 SGHKS, CDR2 YYEKEE (reference sequence). CDR3 length: 16 residues. V was clipped by 4 bases and J by 6 bases; unmatched bases: 12.

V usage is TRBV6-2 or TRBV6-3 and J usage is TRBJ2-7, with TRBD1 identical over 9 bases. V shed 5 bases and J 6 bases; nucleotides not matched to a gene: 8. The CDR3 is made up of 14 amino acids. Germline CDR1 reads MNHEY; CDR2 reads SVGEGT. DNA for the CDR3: TGTGCCAGCAGTGTGCTGGGACAGGGAGGCGAGCAGTACTTC. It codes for CASSVLGQGGEQYF.

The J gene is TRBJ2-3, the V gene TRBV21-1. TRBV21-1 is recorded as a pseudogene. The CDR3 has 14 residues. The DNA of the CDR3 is TGTGCCAGCAGCAGAGCGGGTTACACAGATACGCAGTATTTT. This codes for CASSRAGYTDTQYF.

The CDR3 protein is CASSVGVSGGADNEQFF. The CDR3 DNA is TGTGCCAGCAGCGTGGGCGTGAGCGGGGGGGCGGACAATGAGCAGTTCTTC. This rearrangement joins TRBV9 to TRBJ2-1; 10 bases line up with TRBD2. The germline V gene encodes CDR1 SGDLS and CDR2 YYNGEE. The CDR3 is 17 amino acids. V was clipped by 2 bases and J by 5 bases; unmatched bases: 10.